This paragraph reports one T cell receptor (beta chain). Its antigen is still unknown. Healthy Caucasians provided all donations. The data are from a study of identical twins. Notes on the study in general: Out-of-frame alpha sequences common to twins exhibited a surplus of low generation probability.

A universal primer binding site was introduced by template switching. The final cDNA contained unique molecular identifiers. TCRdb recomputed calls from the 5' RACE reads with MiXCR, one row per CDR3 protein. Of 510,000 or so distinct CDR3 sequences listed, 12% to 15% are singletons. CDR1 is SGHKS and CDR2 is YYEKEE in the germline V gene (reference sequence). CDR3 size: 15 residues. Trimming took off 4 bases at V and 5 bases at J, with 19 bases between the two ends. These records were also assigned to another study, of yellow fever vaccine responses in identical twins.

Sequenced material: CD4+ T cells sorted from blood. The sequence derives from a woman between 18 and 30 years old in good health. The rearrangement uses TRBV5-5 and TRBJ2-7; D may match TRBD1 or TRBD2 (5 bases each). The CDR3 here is CASSAGGGRTNEQYF. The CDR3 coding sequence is TGTGCCAGCAGCGCGGGCGGTGGCAGGACAAACGAGCAGTACTTC.